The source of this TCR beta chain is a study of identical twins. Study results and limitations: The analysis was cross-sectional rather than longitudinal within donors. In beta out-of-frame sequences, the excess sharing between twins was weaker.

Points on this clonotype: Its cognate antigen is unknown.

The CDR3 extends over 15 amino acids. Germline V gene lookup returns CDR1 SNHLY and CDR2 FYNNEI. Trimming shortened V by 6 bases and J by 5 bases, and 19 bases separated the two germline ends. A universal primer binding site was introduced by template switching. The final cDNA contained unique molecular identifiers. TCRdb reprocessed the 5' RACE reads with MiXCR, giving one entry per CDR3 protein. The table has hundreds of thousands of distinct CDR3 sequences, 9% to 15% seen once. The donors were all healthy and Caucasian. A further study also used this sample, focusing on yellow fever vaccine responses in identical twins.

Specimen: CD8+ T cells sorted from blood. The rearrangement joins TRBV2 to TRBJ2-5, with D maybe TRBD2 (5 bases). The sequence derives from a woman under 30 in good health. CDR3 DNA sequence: TGTGCCAGCAGCGAAACTAGTACCACGAGGGAGACCCAGTACTTC. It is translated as CASSETSTTRETQYF. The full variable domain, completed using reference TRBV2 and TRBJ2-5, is EPEVTQTPSHQVTQMGQEVILRCVPISNHLYFYWYRQILGQKVEFLVSFYNNEISEKSEIFDDQFSVERPDGSNFTLKIRSTKLEDSAMYFCASSETSTTRETQYFGPGTRLLVL.